These T cell receptor beta chains were read from a single sample in a study of T cell repertoires in aging, cancer and after chemotherapy. TCRdb reprocessed the multiplex PCR reads with MiXCR, giving one entry per CDR3 protein. The profile covers around 12,000 distinct CDR3 sequences, with 24% appearing a single time and approximately 2% taken by the ten largest. The specimen was blood. The receptor set was obtained from a human donor in good health. CDR3s include the opening cysteine and the closing phenylalanine or tryptophan. Fields, in order: clone size, V gene, J gene, D gene, CDR3 protein, CDR3 DNA. D genes are given only for firm matches. Rows give clone size only sometimes, using once, few, many, or a class for an expanded clone.

clone_size: -; v_call: TRBV5-4; j_call: TRBJ2-3; d_call: TRBD2; cdr3_aa: CASSIGTSESDTQYF; cdr3_nt: TGTGCCAGCAGCATCGGGACTAGCGAGTCAGATACGCAGTATTTT
clone_size: -; v_call: TRBV5-6; j_call: TRBJ2-1; d_call: TRBD1; cdr3_aa: CASSFGGTGRNEQFF; cdr3_nt: TGTGCCAGCAGCTTTGGGGGGACAGGGCGCAATGAGCAGTTCTTC
clone_size: few; v_call: TRBV14; j_call: TRBJ1-2; d_call: -; cdr3_aa: CASSQDRMYGYTF; cdr3_nt: TGTGCCAGCAGCCAAGACAGGATGTATGGCTACACCTTC
clone_size: -; v_call: TRBV15; j_call: TRBJ2-2; d_call: TRBD2; cdr3_aa: CATSPGLAGATGELFF; cdr3_nt: TGTGCCACCAGCCCGGGACTAGCGGGGGCCACCGGGGAGCTGTTTTTT
clone_size: -; v_call: TRBV14; j_call: TRBJ2-7; d_call: TRBD1; cdr3_aa: CASSRTGRYSRYEQYF; cdr3_nt: TGTGCCAGCAGCCGGACAGGGCGATACTCTCGGTACGAGCAGTACTTC
clone_size: few; v_call: TRBV6-6; j_call: TRBJ2-1; d_call: -; cdr3_aa: CASTQDSEQFF; cdr3_nt: TGTGCCAGCACCCAGGACAGTGAGCAGTTCTTC
clone_size: -; v_call: TRBV30; j_call: TRBJ1-2; d_call: -; cdr3_aa: CAWRASGGGYGYTF; cdr3_nt: TGTGCCTGGAGAGCTTCGGGGGGCGGCTATGGCTACACCTTC
clone_size: -; v_call: TRBV7-9; j_call: TRBJ2-3; d_call: -; cdr3_aa: CASSVTGGSTDTQYF; cdr3_nt: TGTGCTAGCAGTGTCACAGGTGGTAGCACAGATACGCAGTATTTT
clone_size: few; v_call: TRBV7-9; j_call: TRBJ2-1; d_call: TRBD2; cdr3_aa: CASSLAPGTSGDEQFF; cdr3_nt: TGTGCCAGCAGCTTAGCGCCAGGGACTAGCGGGGACGAGCAGTTCTTC
clone_size: -; v_call: TRBV6-5; j_call: TRBJ2-1; d_call: TRBD2; cdr3_aa: CASRKRGGLHEQFF; cdr3_nt: TGTGCCAGCAGGAAGCGGGGGGGCCTCCATGAGCAGTTCTTC
clone_size: few; v_call: TRBV7-9; j_call: TRBJ2-7; d_call: -; cdr3_aa: CASSSSLASRGEQYF; cdr3_nt: TGTGCCAGCAGCTCCTCCCTAGCTAGCCGGGGCGAGCAGTACTTC
clone_size: medium-sized; v_call: TRBV6-1; j_call: TRBJ1-2; d_call: -; cdr3_aa: CASSAGHTTYGYTF; cdr3_nt: TGTGCCAGCAGTGCCGGACACACGACCTATGGCTACACCTTC
clone_size: -; v_call: TRBV5-1; j_call: TRBJ2-2; d_call: -; cdr3_aa: CASSLVAGSGELFF; cdr3_nt: TGCGCCAGCAGCTTGGTTGCAGGGTCTGGGGAGCTGTTTTTT
clone_size: few; v_call: TRBV6-5; j_call: TRBJ1-2; d_call: TRBD1; cdr3_aa: CASRMTGNYGYTF; cdr3_nt: TGTGCCAGCAGGATGACAGGGAACTATGGCTACACCTTC
clone_size: once; v_call: TRBV12-3/TRBV12-4; j_call: TRBJ1-2; d_call: TRBD1; cdr3_aa: CASSTDRGGYGYTF; cdr3_nt: TGTGCCAGCAGTACTGACAGGGGCGGCTATGGCTACACCTTC
clone_size: -; v_call: TRBV5-1; j_call: TRBJ2-3; d_call: -; cdr3_aa: CASSLELQRGTQYF; cdr3_nt: TGCGCCAGCAGCTTGGAGCTCCAGCGAGGTACGCAGTATTTT